The source of this T cell receptor beta chain is a study of blood T cell repertoires in COVID-19. The germline gives CDR1 MNHNS, CDR2 SASEGT. The CDR3 extends over 18 amino acids. V shed 4 bases, J shed 0 bases, and the junction held 11 bases outside the gene matches. Assay: immunoSEQ multiplex PCR; the TCRdb copy retains only in-frame clones and omits some. The sample lists 350,000 or so clones, roughly 87% occurring once. Material for sequencing was peripheral blood. This sequence was found in a woman aged 55-75 years with COVID-19, enrolled during active disease. This chain joins TRBV6-1 and TRBJ2-5; TRBD1 matches at 10 bases. CDR3 coding DNA: TGTGCCAGCAGTGTAGGACAGGGGGGGGCGGCCCACCAAGAGACCCAGTACTTC. Its protein is CASSVGQGGAAHQETQYF.